This is a list of T cell receptor beta chains from one sample in a study of blood T cell repertoires in COVID-19. Profiled with immunoSEQ multiplex PCR; TCRdb holds only in-frame clones, not every one. The table includes 120,000 or so clones, around 85% detected once. Sequencing input: peripheral blood. The receptor set was obtained from a man in his sixties with acute or convalescent COVID-19. CDR3s include the opening cysteine and the closing phenylalanine or tryptophan. The D gene is left open where the match is weak. Some rows mark clone size as missing; the rest say once, few, many or name a class of expanded clone.

13 TRBJ2-1 TRBD2 . TRBV5-4 TGTGCCAGCGCCGGGACTAGGCACAATGAGCAGTTCTTC CASAGTRHNEQFF
12 TRBJ1-6 . . TRBV4-1 TGCGCCAGCAGCCAAGTAGCCTCACCCCTCCACTTT CASSQVASPLHF
11 TRBJ1-2 . few TRBV10-3 TGTGCCATCAGTATTGGACAGGGCTACACCTTC CAISIGQGYTF
13 TRBJ2-3 . few TRBV28 TGTGCCAGCAGTTTATACTTAGCAGATACGCAGTATTTT CASSLYLADTQYF
14 TRBJ2-5 . . TRBV6-6 TGTGCCACCGTACCCAGGGGTTTTAGGGAGACCCAGTACTTC CATVPRGFRETQYF
16 TRBJ2-7 . . TRBV7-9 TGTGCCAGCAGCTCCACCCCGGGGGGCGGAGCTTACGAGCAGTACTTC CASSSTPGGGAYEQYF
15 TRBJ2-2 . . TRBV5-5 TGTGCCAGCAGCTTGCAGGGTGCGAACACCGGGGAGCTGTTTTTT CASSLQGANTGELFF
16 TRBJ2-3 TRBD1 . TRBV19 TGTGCCAGTAGTCTAACGGGACAGGGAAACCCAGATACGCAGTATTTT CASSLTGQGNPDTQYF
13 TRBJ1-1 . . TRBV19 TGTGCCAGTAGTAAAACAGATAACACTGAAGCTTTCTTT CASSKTDNTEAFF
13 TRBJ2-1 . . TRBV18 TGTGCCAGCCGGGCGGGCTCCTACAATGAGCAGTTCTTC CASRAGSYNEQFF
18 TRBJ2-4 . . TRBV7-9 TGTGCCAGCAGCCCCGTGTTCGACAGGAGGATAGCCAAAAACATTCAGTACTTC CASSPVFDRRIAKNIQYF
15 TRBJ2-2 . . TRBV6-5 TGTGCCAGCAGTTACTTCCAGGGGAAAACCGGGGAGCTGTTTTTT CASSYFQGKTGELFF
13 TRBJ2-5 . . TRBV19 TGTGCCAGTAGTTGGACAGTCCAAGAGACCCAGTACTTC CASSWTVQETQYF
13 TRBJ2-5 . . TRBV6-6 TGTGCCAGCGGCCGGGAGCTACAAGAGACCCAGTACTTC CASGRELQETQYF
12 TRBJ2-5 . . TRBV6-5 TGTGCCAGCAGCACAGGCGGAGAGACCCAGTACTTC CASSTGGETQYF
14 TRBJ2-7 . . TRBV7-9 TGTGCCAGCAGCTTAGAAGTAGCTACCTTAGAGCAGTACTTC CASSLEVATLEQYF
18 TRBJ2-6 . few TRBV19 TGTGCCAGCGGTTTGGAGAGAAGGGACTTCTCTGGGGCCAACGTCCTGACTTTC CASGLERRDFSGANVLTF
13 TRBJ1-6 TRBD1 . TRBV6-5 TGTGCCACCCAGGACAGGAGTAATTCACCCCTCCACTTT CATQDRSNSPLHF
14 TRBJ1-6 . . TRBV5-4 . CASSFGQGNSPLHF
14 TRBJ1-5 TRBD1 . TRBV9 TGTGCCAGCAGCCAAGAGGGGGCGGCTCAGCCCCAGCATTTT CASSQEGAAQPQHF
14 TRBJ1-1 . once TRBV3-1/TRBV3-2 TGTGCCAGCAGCCAAACCCAATCAGGGCGAGAAGCTTTCTTT CASSQTQSGREAFF
17 TRBJ2-5 . . TRBV21-1 TGTGCCAGCAGCCTAAGGGGGACTAGCCTATACCAAGAGACCCAGTACTTC CASSLRGTSLYQETQYF
15 TRBJ2-3 TRBD2 . TRBV5-1 TGCGCCAGCAGCTTGGCTAGCGGGAGAACAGATACGCAGTATTTT CASSLASGRTDTQYF
13 TRBJ2-7 . . TRBV2 TGTGCCAGCAGTGGGACGGGGTGGAGTGGGCAGTACTTC CASSGTGWSGQYF
15 TRBJ1-1 TRBD1 . TRBV28 TGTGCCAGCAGTCCACTACAGGGGGGGAACACTGAAGCTTTCTTT CASSPLQGGNTEAFF
15 TRBJ2-7 TRBD1 once TRBV28 TGTGCCAGCAGTTCCGGGACAGCTAGCTCCTACGAGCAGTACTTC CASSSGTASSYEQYF
13 TRBJ2-5 TRBD2 once TRBV18 TGTGCCAGCTCAGAGGGAGGGCAAGAGACCCAGTACTTC CASSEGGQETQYF
14 TRBJ2-7 TRBD1 few TRBV19 TGTGCCAGTAGAGGAGAGGGACAGACGAACGAGCAGTACTTC CASRGEGQTNEQYF
15 TRBJ1-6 TRBD1 few TRBV14 TGTGCCAGCAGCCCCTGGACAGGGGGCAATTCACCCCTCCACTTT CASSPWTGGNSPLHF
14 TRBJ2-7 TRBD1 . TRBV28 TGTGCCAGCAGTTTCCCCCGGGACAGGGACGAGCAGTACTTC CASSFPRDRDEQYF
15 TRBJ2-3 . . TRBV19 TGTGCCAGTGAAGGAGCGGCAGATAGCACAGATACGCAGTATTTT CASEGAADSTDTQYF
15 TRBJ1-1 TRBD1 . TRBV2 TGTGCCAGCAGCGTACAAGGAGTGGGACAGGGCGAAGCTTTCTTT CASSVQGVGQGEAFF
13 TRBJ2-2 TRBD1 . TRBV15 TGTGCCACCAGCAGTGGACAGGGGCGGGAGCTGTTTTTT CATSSGQGRELFF
12 TRBJ1-2 TRBD1 . TRBV28 TGTGCCAGCAGCTCTGGACAGGAGGGCTACACCTTC CASSSGQEGYTF
15 TRBJ1-2 . . TRBV5-4 TGTGCCAGCAGCTTTAAAGGGGGTGCGAACTATGGCTACACCTTC CASSFKGGANYGYTF
15 TRBJ2-7 TRBD1 . TRBV11-2 TGTGCCAGCAGCGCCCCCGGGACAGGGGAGTTCGAGCAGTACTTC CASSAPGTGEFEQYF
15 TRBJ2-7 TRBD2 . TRBV27 TGTGCCAGCAGTTTAAAGGGAGGGATATCCTACGAGCAGTACTTC CASSLKGGISYEQYF
16 TRBJ2-3 . . TRBV14 TGTGCCAGCAGCCAAGATACCAGGGTTGGGTCAGATACGCAGTATTTT CASSQDTRVGSDTQYF
15 TRBJ2-2 . . TRBV28 TGTGCCAGCAGTTCCGTTCAAGCCCCCCCCGGGGAGCTGTTTTTT CASSSVQAPPGELFF
13 TRBJ1-2 . once TRBV28 TGTGCCAGCAGGCAGGGGAGGGTGTATGGCTACACCTTC CASRQGRVYGYTF